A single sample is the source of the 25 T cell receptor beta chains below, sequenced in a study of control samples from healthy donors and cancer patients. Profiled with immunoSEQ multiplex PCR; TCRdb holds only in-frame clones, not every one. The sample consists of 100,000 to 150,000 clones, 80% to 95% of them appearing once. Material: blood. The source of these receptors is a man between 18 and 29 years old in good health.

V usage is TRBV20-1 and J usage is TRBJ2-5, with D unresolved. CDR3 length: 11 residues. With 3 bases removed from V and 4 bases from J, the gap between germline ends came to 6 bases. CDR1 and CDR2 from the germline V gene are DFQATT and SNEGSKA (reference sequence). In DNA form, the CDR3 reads TGCAGTGCTAGGGGAACAGAGACCCAGTACTTC. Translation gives CSARGTETQYF.

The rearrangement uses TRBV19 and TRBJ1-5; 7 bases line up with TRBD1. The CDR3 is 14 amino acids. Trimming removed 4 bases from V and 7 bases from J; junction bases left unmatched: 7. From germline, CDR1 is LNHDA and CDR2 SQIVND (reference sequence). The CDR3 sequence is CASSTDRASQPQHF. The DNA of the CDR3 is TGTGCCAGTAGTACCGACAGGGCTTCGCAGCCCCAGCATTTT.

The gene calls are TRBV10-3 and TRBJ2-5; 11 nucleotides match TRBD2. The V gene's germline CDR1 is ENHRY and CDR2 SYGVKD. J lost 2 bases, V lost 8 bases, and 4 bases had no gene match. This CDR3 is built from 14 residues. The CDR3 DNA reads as TGTGCCATCGGATTAGCGGGGGGGCAAGAGACCCAGTACTTC. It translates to CAIGLAGGQETQYF.

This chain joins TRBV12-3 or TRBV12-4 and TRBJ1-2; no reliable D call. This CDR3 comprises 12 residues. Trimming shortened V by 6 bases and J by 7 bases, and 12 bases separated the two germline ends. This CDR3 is CASSPAEGGYTF. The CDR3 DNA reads TGTGCCAGCAGCCCGGCAGAGGGTGGCTACACCTTC.

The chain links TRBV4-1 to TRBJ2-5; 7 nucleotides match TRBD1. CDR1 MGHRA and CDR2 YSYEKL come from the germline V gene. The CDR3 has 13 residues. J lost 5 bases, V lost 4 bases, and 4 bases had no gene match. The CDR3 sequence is CASSPTGLETQYF. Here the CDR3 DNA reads TGCGCCAGCAGCCCGACAGGGTTGGAGACCCAGTACTTC.

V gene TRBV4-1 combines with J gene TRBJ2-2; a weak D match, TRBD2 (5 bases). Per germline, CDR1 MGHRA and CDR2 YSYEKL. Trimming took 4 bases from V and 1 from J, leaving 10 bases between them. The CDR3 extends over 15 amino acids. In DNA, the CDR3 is TGCGCCAGCAGCCCCCCTAGCAAGAACACCGGGGAGCTGTTTTTT. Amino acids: CASSPPSKNTGELFF.

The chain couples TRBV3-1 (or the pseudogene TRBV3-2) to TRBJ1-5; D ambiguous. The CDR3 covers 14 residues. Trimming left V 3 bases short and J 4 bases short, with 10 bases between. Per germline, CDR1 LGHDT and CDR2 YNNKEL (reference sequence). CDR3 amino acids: CASSHNPRNQPQHF. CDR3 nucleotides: TGTGCCAGCAGCCACAATCCGAGAAATCAGCCCCAGCATTTT.

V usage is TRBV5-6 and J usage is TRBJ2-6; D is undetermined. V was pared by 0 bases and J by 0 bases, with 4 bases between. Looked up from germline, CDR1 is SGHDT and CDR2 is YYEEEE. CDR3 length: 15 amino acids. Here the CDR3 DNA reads TGTGCCAGCAGCTTGGGGCTCTCTGGGGCCAACGTCCTGACTTTC. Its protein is CASSLGLSGANVLTF.

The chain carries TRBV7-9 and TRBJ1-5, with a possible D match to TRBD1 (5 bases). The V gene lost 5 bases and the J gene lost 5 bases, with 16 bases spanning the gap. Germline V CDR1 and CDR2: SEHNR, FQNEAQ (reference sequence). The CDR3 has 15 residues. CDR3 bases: TGTGCCAGCAGCCCCGGGGACGGATTTGATCAGCCCCAGCATTTT. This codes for CASSPGDGFDQPQHF.

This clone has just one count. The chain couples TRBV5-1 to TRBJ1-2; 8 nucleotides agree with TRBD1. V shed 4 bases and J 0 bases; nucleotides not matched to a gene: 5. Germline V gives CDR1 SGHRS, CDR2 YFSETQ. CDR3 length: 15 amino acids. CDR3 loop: CASSPRTGTNYGYTF. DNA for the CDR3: TGCGCCAGCAGCCCGAGGACAGGGACTAACTATGGCTACACCTTC.

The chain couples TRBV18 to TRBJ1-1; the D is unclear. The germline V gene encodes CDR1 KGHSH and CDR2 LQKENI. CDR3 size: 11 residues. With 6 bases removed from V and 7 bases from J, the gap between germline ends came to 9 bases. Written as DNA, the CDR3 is TGTGCCAGCTCCCCGGGCCTTGAAGCTTTCTTT. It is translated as CASSPGLEAFF.

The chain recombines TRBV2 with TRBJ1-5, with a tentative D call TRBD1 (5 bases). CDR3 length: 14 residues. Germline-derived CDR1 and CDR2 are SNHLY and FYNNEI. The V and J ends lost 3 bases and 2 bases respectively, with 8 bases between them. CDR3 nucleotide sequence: TGTGCCAGCAGTGAGCAGGGTGGCAATCAGCCCCAGCATTTT. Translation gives CASSEQGGNQPQHF.

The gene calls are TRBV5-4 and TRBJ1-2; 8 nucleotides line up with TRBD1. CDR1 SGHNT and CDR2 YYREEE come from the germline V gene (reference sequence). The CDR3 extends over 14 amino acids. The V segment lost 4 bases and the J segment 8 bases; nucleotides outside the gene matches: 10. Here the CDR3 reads CASSTQQGGRGYTF. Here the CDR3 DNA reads TGTGCCAGCAGCACACAACAGGGGGGGCGAGGCTACACCTTC.

The CDR3 sequence: CAISDKLQGAQTYGYTF. The CDR3 DNA is TGTGCCATCAGTGACAAATTACAGGGGGCGCAGACCTATGGCTACACCTTC. This chain joins TRBV10-3 and TRBJ1-2; TRBD1 aligns across 9 bases. This CDR3 is built from 17 residues. Germline-derived CDR1 and CDR2 are ENHRY and SYGVKD. V dropped 3 bases and J dropped 4; count of bases not matched to a gene: 12.

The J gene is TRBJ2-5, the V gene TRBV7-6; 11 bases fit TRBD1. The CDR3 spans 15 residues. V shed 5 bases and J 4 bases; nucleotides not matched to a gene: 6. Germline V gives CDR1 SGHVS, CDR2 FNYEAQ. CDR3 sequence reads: CASSPGQGGLETQYF. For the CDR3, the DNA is TGTGCCAGCAGCCCGGGACAGGGGGGTTTAGAGACCCAGTACTTC.

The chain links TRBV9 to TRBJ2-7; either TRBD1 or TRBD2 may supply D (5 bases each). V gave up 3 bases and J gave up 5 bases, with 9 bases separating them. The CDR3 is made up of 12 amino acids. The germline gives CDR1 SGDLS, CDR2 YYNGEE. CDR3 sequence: CASSGDLHEQYF. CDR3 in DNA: TGTGCCAGCAGCGGGGACCTACACGAGCAGTACTTC.

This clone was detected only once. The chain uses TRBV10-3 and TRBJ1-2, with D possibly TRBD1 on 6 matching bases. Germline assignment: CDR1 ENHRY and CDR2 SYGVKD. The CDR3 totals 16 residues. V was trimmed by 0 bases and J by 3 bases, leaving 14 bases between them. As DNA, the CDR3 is TGTGCCATCAGTGAGTCGACCGGAGGGGGGGACTATGGCTACACCTTC. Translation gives CAISESTGGGDYGYTF.

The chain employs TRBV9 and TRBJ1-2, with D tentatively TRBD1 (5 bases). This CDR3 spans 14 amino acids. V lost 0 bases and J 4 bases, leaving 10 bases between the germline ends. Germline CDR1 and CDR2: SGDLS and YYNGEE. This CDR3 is CASSVEGAFYGYTF. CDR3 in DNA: TGTGCCAGCAGCGTAGAAGGGGCGTTCTATGGCTACACCTTC. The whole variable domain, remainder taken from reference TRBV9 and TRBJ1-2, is DSGVTQTPKHLITATGQRVTLRCSPRSGDLSVYWYQQSLDQGLQFLIQYYNGEERAKGNILERFSAQQFPDLHSELNLSSLELGDSALYFCASSVEGAFYGYTFGSGTRLTVV.

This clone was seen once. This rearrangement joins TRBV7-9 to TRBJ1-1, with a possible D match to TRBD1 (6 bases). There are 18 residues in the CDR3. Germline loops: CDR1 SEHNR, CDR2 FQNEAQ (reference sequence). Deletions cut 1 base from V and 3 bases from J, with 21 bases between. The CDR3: CASSLGLTGSGRYTEAFF. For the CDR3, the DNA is TGTGCCAGCAGCTTAGGCCTCACAGGGTCGGGCAGGTACACTGAAGCTTTCTTT.

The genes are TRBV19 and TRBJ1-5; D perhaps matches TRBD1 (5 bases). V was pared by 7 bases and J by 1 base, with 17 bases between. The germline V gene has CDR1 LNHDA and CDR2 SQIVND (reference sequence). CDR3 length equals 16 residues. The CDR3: CASTRTPSGSNQPQHF. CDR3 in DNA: TGTGCCAGTACCCGGACGCCCTCAGGGAGCAATCAGCCCCAGCATTTT.

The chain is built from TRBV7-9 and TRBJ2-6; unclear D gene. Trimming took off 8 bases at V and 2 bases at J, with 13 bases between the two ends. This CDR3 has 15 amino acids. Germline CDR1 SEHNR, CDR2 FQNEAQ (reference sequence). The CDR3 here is CASPLGFAGANVLTF. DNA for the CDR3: TGTGCCAGCCCCCTTGGGTTCGCTGGGGCCAACGTCCTGACTTTC.

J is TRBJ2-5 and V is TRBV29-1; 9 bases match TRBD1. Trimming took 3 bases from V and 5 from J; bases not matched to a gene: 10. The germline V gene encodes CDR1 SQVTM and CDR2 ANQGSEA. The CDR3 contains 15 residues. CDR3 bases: TGCAGCGTTGAGTTCCTACAGGGGGCGAGGGAGACCCAGTACTTC. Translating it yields CSVEFLQGARETQYF.

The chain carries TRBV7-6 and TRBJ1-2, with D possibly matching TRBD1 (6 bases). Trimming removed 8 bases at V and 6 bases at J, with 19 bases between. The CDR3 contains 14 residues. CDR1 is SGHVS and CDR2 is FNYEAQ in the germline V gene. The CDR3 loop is CASSRTGIEDGYTF. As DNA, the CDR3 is TGTGCCAGCTCCCGTACAGGGATTGAGGATGGCTACACCTTC.

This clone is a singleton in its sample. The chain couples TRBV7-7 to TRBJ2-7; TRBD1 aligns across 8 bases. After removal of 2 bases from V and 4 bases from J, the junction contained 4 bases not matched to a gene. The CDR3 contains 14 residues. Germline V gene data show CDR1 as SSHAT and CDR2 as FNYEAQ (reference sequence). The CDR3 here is CASSLRTGSYEQYF. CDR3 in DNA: TGTGCCAGCAGCTTAAGGACAGGGTCGTACGAGCAGTACTTC.

Written as DNA, the CDR3 is TGTGCCAGCAGTCCCGGGACAGCCAATCAGCCCCAGCATTTT. Its translation is CASSPGTANQPQHF. This chain links TRBV2 with TRBJ1-5, with 7 bases that match TRBD1. Germline V gives CDR1 SNHLY, CDR2 FYNNEI. This CDR3 spans 14 amino acids. The junction had 4 bases not matched to a gene; V was cut back by 5 bases and J by 3 bases.